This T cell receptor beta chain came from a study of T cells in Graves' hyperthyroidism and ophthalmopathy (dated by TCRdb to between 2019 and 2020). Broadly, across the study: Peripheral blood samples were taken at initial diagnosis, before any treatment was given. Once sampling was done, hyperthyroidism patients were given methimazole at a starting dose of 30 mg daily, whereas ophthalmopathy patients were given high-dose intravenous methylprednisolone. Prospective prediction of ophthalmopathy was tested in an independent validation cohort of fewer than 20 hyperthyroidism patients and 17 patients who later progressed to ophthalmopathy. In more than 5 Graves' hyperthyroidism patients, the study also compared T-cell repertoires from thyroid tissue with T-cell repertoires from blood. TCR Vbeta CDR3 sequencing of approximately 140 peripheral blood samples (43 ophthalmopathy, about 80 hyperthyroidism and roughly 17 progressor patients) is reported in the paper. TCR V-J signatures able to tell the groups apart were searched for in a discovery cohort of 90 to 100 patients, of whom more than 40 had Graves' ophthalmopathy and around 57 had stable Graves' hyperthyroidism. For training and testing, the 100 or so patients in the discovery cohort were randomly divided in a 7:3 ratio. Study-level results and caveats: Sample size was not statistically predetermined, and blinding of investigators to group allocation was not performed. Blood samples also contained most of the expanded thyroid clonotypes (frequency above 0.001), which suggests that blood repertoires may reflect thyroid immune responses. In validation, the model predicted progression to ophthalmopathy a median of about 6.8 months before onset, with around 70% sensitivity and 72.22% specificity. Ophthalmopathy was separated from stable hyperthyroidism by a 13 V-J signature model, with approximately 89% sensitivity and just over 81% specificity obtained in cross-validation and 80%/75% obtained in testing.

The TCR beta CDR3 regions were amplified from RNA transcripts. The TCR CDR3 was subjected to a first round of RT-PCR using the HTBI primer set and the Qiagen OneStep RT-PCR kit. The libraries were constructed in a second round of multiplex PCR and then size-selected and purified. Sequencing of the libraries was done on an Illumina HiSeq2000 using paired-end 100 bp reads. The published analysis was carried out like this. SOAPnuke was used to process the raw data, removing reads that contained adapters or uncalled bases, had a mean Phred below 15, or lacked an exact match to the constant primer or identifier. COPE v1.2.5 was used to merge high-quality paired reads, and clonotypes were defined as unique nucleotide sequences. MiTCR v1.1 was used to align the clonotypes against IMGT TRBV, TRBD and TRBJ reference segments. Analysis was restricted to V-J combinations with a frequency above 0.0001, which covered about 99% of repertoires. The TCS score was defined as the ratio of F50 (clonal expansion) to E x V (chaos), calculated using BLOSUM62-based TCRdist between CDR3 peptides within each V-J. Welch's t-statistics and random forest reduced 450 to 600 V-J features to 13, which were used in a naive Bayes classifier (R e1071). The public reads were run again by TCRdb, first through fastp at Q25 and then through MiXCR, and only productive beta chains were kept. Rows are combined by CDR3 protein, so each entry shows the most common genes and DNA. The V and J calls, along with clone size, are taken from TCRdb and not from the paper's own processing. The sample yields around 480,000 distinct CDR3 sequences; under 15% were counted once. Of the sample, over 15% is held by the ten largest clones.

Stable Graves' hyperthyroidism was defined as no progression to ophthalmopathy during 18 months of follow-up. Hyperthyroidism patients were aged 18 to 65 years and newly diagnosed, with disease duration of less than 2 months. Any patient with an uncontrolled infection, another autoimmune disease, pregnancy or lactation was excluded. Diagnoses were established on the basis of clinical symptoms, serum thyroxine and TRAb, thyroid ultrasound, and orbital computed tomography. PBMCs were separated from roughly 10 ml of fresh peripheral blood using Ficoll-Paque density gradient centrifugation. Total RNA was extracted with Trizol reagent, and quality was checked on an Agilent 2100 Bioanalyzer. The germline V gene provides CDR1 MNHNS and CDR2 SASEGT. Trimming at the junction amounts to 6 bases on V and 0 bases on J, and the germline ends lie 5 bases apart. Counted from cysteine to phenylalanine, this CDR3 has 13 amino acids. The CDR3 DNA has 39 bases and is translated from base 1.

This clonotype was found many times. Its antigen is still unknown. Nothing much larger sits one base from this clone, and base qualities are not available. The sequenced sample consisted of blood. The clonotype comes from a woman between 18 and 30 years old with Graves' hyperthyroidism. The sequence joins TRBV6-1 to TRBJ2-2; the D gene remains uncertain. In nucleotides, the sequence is TGTGCCAGCAGCCCTTCGAACACCGGGGAGCTGTTTTTT. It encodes CASSPSNTGELFF.